This T cell receptor beta chain is from a study of response to subunit inactivated influenza vaccine (dated by TCRdb to the late 2010s). Regarding the complete study: The study used deep quantitative T cell receptor repertoire profiling to track responses to a trivalent subunit inactivated influenza vaccine.

The time point label on this specimen signifies: around 45 days after influenza vaccine administration. V drops 3 bases and J drops 7 bases, leaving 10 bases in between. The CDR3 starts with the cysteine, ends with the phenylalanine, and has 12 residues. Of the read, only the CDR3 DNA is kept; its 36 bases are in frame from base 1. The germline V gene (reference sequence) sets CDR1 to DFQATT and CDR2 to SNEGSKA. As to this clonotype: Its target antigen remains unknown. No quality values exist for individual bases; no much larger clone is one base distant.

The method was RT-PCR. The sample was run on an Illumina HiSeq 2500. TCRdb took the public reads, trimmed them with fastp at Q25, ran MiXCR for clone calling and kept in-frame beta chains. One record per CDR3 amino acid sequence lists the most common genes and DNA. In all, the sample holds roughly 160,000 distinct CDR3 sequences, and roughly a tenth of those were seen once. The ten top clones hold around 11% of the sample. Overall study results and their limits: The authors proposed that each seasonal influenza vaccination may bring in only a limited number of new T cells.

Source: non-naive T cells sorted from PBMCs, taken roughly 47 days after vaccination. Interpreted using the paper, the cell subset or site label stands for: memory T cell fraction. This TCR derives from a man in his fifties or sixties who received an inactivated influenza vaccine. Donor details come from another sample of the same person, matched by shared clones. The chain is made from TRBV20-1 and TRBJ2-1, with no confident D gene call. The encoded CDR3 is CSASSKRNEQFF. The DNA sequence is as follows: TGCAGTGCTAGTTCGAAGAGAAATGAGCAGTTCTTC.